The present T cell receptor (beta chain) was sequenced within a study of control samples from healthy donors and cancer patients. The protocol was immunoSEQ multiplex PCR, while the TCRdb copy is restricted to in-frame clones and leaves out a portion. The sample yields some 150,000 clones, approximately 93% seen once. The sample comprised blood. The TCR was taken from a man in his forties in good health.

The CDR3 nucleotides are TGCGCCAGCAGCTTGGACAGGGGTAACACTGAAGCTTTCTTT. Translation: CASSLDRGNTEAFF. The chain carries TRBV5-1 and TRBJ1-1; 7 bases agree with TRBD1. The CDR3 sequence is 14 residues long. After removal of 0 bases from V and 2 bases from J, the junction contained 1 base not matched to a gene. CDR1 and CDR2 from the germline V gene are SGHRS and YFSETQ.